This TCR beta chain appears in the sequencing data of a study of STAT5B mutations in CD4+ large granular lymphocyte leukemia. Trimming took 0 bases from V and 5 from J, leaving 14 bases between them. Per germline, CDR1 SGHAT and CDR2 FQNNGV. This CDR3 spans 16 amino acids. Generated by immunoSEQ multiplex PCR, the TCRdb table keeps only in-frame clones and is missing some. The sample comprises 40,000 to 45,000 clones, about 88% of which are singletons, and 0.35% rests with the top ten. Input material: CD4+ T cells from blood buffy coats. This TCR came from a human donor in good health. The chain has TRBV11-2 and TRBJ1-5; a weak D match, TRBD1 (5 bases). The CDR3 DNA sequence: TGTGCCAGCAGCTTAGATTGGGGGAAAGGATATCAGCCCCAGCATTTT. Translation: CASSLDWGKGYQPQHF.